The source of this T cell receptor (beta chain) is a study of blood T cell repertoires in COVID-19. Method: immunoSEQ multiplex PCR; TCRdb's copy keeps in-frame clones and lacks some. This table has about 70,000 clones, roughly 85% appearing once. This CDR3 spans 16 amino acids. In germline, CDR1 is SGHVS, CDR2 FQNEAQ. V was pared by 5 bases and J by 4 bases, with 7 bases of the junction left unmatched. The sample comprised peripheral blood. V is TRBV7-8 and J is TRBJ2-5; 13 bases align to TRBD2. The origin of this receptor is an elderly man with acute or convalescent COVID-19. This CDR3 reads CASSRALAGGVETQYF. The CDR3 nucleotides are TGTGCCAGCAGCCGAGCACTAGCGGGGGGGGTAGAGACCCAGTACTTC.